The 19 T cell receptor beta chains below were found in one sample sequenced in a study of Ad26.COV2.S vaccination and SARS-CoV-2 variants. Clones were read by immunoSEQ multiplex PCR, and TCRdb kept only the in-frame ones, dropping some. The top ten hold 9.5% to 15% of the sample, which has 510,000 or so clones, approximately 90% seen once. Treatment meaning: 15 to 20 received Ad26.COV2.S at low or high dose, single or two shots; roughly five received placebo; per-sample allocation not given. Samples were taken on day 63 after the first vaccine or placebo injection. The sequences come from peripheral blood, collected in a trial of Ad26.COV2.S vaccine versus placebo. These receptors were obtained from a person aged 18-60 years who received the Ad26.COV2.S COVID-19 vaccine or a placebo.

This chain connects TRBV6-5 to TRBJ1-3; TRBD1 is a possible D gene (5 bases). From germline, CDR1 is MNHEY and CDR2 SVGAGI. CDR3 length: 15 amino acids. V was trimmed by 5 bases and J by 0 bases, leaving 11 bases between them. In nucleotides, the CDR3 is TGTGCCAGCAGTACGACAGCAGACTCTGGAAACACCATATATTTT. This encodes CASSTTADSGNTIYF.

On this clone itself: The sample contains more than one DNA sequence encoding this CDR3. The chain couples TRBV30 to TRBJ1-5; D gene unclear. Per germline, CDR1 GTSNPN and CDR2 SVGIG (reference sequence). The germline V and J ends were trimmed by 5 bases and 5 bases, with 13 bases remaining between them. The CDR3 has 13 amino acids. The CDR3 loop reads CAWSVGGDQPQHF. For the CDR3, the DNA is TGTGCCTGGTCAGTGGGTGGTGATCAGCCCCAGCATTTT.

The rearrangement links TRBV27 to TRBJ2-6, with a possible D match to TRBD1 (7 bases). Trimming pared 8 bases from V and 0 bases from J, leaving 8 bases between. Germline V lookup: CDR1 MNHEY, CDR2 SMNVEV (reference sequence). The CDR3 runs 14 residues. CDR3 nucleotide sequence: TGTGCCAGCCAGGGGGGCTCTGGGGCCAACGTCCTGACTTTC. The encoded protein is CASQGGSGANVLTF.

The CDR3 reads CASSLAKGPYGYTF. DNA of the CDR3: TGTGCCAGCAGCTTAGCGAAGGGTCCCTATGGCTACACCTTC. The chain employs TRBV7-9 and TRBJ1-2; D not certain. The germline V and J ends were trimmed by 0 bases and 4 bases, with 9 bases remaining between them. The CDR3 sequence is 14 residues long. Per germline, CDR1 SEHNR and CDR2 FQNEAQ (reference sequence).

J is TRBJ1-2 and V is TRBV27, with 8 bases lining up with TRBD1. The CDR3 sequence is 13 residues long. Germline CDR1 reads MNHEY; CDR2 reads SMNVEV (reference sequence). With V trimmed by 6 bases and J by 5 bases, 5 bases remained unmatched. The CDR3 nucleotides read TGTGCCAGCAGGTTGACAGGGGAATATGGCTACACCTTC. Amino acid sequence: CASRLTGEYGYTF.

About this clone: Distinct nucleotide sequences in the sample also encode this CDR3. The gene calls are TRBV7-9 and TRBJ2-5; no reliable D call. Germline CDR1 reads SEHNR; CDR2 reads FQNEAQ (reference sequence). Trimming removed 0 bases at V and 2 bases at J, with 10 bases between. The CDR3 is 15 amino acids. Here the CDR3 DNA reads TGTGCCAGCAGCTTAGCGCTGGGGTTGCAAGAGACCCAGTACTTC. Protein sequence: CASSLALGLQETQYF.

V and J are TRBV19 and TRBJ2-7; no clear D. CDR1 is LNHDA and CDR2 is SQIVND in the germline V gene (reference sequence). This CDR3 contains 13 residues. V lost 8 bases to trimming and J lost 2 bases, with 13 bases between them. The CDR3 DNA reads TGTGCCAGTTCGAGGCAGAAAGCCTACGAGCAGTACTTC. Protein sequence: CASSRQKAYEQYF.

This chain joins TRBV19 and TRBJ1-3; possibly TRBD1 for D (6 bases). The V end was cut by 4 bases, the J end by 0 bases, with 10 bases between. Germline V gene lookup returns CDR1 LNHDA and CDR2 SQIVND (reference sequence). CDR3 length: 15 residues. The CDR3, as DNA: TGTGCCAGTAGTACACAGGGCACCTCTGGAAACACCATATATTTT. Its protein is CASSTQGTSGNTIYF.

The chain recombines TRBV6-5 with TRBJ1-3; D gene ambiguous. The CDR3 extends over 15 amino acids. V was clipped by 2 bases and J by 0 bases, with 8 bases between them. Germline-derived CDR1 and CDR2 are MNHEY and SVGAGI. The CDR3 DNA sequence: TGTGCCAGCAGTTACACCCCCATCTCTGGAAACACCATATATTTT. Its protein is CASSYTPISGNTIYF.

The genes are TRBV27 and TRBJ1-1; D is undetermined. The CDR3 length is 13 residues. Germline V gives CDR1 MNHEY, CDR2 SMNVEV (reference sequence). Trimming stripped 2 bases from V and 7 bases from J, with 11 bases between. The CDR3: CASSLNGKLEAFF. Here the CDR3 DNA reads TGTGCCAGCAGTTTAAACGGGAAGCTTGAAGCTTTCTTT.

The chain recombines TRBV19 with TRBJ1-2; 7 bases agree with TRBD1. The length of the CDR3 is 16 residues. Unmatched junction bases numbered 9, after V lost 3 bases and J lost 2 bases. Germline CDR1 and CDR2: LNHDA and SQIVND (reference sequence). The CDR3 DNA reads as TGTGCCAGTAGTATTTCAGGGACAGCGTCCAACTATGGCTACACCTTC. Translated, it gives CASSISGTASNYGYTF.

The CDR3 protein is CASRWVPFQYF. In DNA, the CDR3 is TGTGCCAGCAGATGGGTGCCTTTCCAGTACTTC. The J gene is TRBJ2-7, the V gene TRBV21-1. TRBV21-1 is shown as a pseudogene. There are 11 residues in the CDR3.

The rearrangement uses TRBV4-2 and TRBJ1-2; 9 positions match TRBD1. Looked up from germline, CDR1 is LGHNA and CDR2 is YNFKEQ. The CDR3 is 14 amino acids. The V segment lost 1 base and the J segment 8 bases; nucleotides outside the gene matches: 5. Written as DNA, the CDR3 is TGTGCCAGCAGCCAAGCACAGGGGGCGCGGGGCTACACCTTC. Residues: CASSQAQGARGYTF.

The chain uses TRBV19 and TRBJ2-3, with D hard to call. This CDR3 spans 12 amino acids. V was trimmed by 3 bases and J by 5 bases, leaving 6 bases between them. Per the germline V gene, CDR1 is LNHDA and CDR2 is SQIVND (reference sequence). The chain's CDR3 is CASSIPRDTQYF. DNA of the CDR3: TGTGCCAGTAGTATCCCCCGAGATACGCAGTATTTT.

This clone was seen more than once but under ten times. The chain is built from TRBV5-1 and TRBJ2-5; TRBD1 might be the D (7 bases). The CDR3 consists of 15 residues. Trimming cost V 9 bases and J 2 bases, with 20 bases left between them. The germline gives CDR1 SGHRS, CDR2 YFSETQ. The CDR3 sequence: CATRGGGLRQETQYF. CDR3 sequence (DNA): TGCGCCACCCGAGGAGGGGGCCTTCGTCAAGAGACCCAGTACTTC.

In this sample, this clone turned up a few times. The chain combines TRBV7-3 with TRBJ2-7, with a tentative D call TRBD1 (5 bases). The germline V and J ends were trimmed by 6 bases and 4 bases, with 16 bases remaining between them. The CDR3 covers 14 residues. Germline CDR1 is SGHTA and CDR2 is FQGTGA. CDR3 DNA: TGTGCCAGCAGTCAAAGCACAGGCGGTTACGAGCAGTACTTC. Protein product: CASSQSTGGYEQYF.

This chain links TRBV7-3 with TRBJ2-7; no reliable D call. In germline, CDR1 is SGHTA, CDR2 FQGTGA. CDR3 length equals 13 residues. V lost 2 bases, J lost 5 bases, and 10 bases lay in between. CDR3 DNA sequence: TGTGCCAGCAGCTTAGGGCCCCTGGACGAGCAGTACTTC. This gives the protein CASSLGPLDEQYF.

The CDR3 is CASSYGGGVDTEAFF. CDR3 sequence (DNA): TGTGCCAGCAGTTACGGGGGTGGGGTCGACACTGAAGCTTTCTTT. This chain connects TRBV6-5 to TRBJ1-1, with D maybe TRBD1 (5 bases). The CDR3 contains 15 residues. The V and J ends lost 2 bases and 3 bases respectively, with 13 bases between them. The germline gives CDR1 MNHEY, CDR2 SVGAGI.

This chain joins TRBV19 and TRBJ2-2, with D unclear. The germline V gene encodes CDR1 LNHDA and CDR2 SQIVND (reference sequence). The CDR3 is 14 residues long. Deletions cut 5 bases from V and 1 base from J, with 8 bases between. The CDR3 DNA sequence: TGTGCCAGTAGTTTATTGATGAACACCGGGGAGCTGTTTTTT. As protein: CASSLLMNTGELFF. Filled out from reference TRBV19 and TRBJ2-2, the complete variable domain reads DGGITQSPKYLFRKEGQNVTLSCEQNLNHDAMYWYRQDPGQGLRLIYYSQIVNDFQKGDIAEGYSVSREKKESFPLTVTSAQKNPTAFYLCASSLLMNTGELFFGEGSRLTVL.